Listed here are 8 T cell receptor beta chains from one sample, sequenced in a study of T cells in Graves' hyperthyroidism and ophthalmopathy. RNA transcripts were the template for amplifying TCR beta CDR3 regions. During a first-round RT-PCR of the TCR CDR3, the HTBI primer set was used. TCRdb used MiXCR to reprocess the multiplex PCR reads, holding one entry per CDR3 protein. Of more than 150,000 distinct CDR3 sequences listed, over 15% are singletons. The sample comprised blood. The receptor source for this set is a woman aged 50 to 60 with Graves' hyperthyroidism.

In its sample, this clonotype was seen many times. CDR3 in DNA: TGTGCCAGCGGGACTAGTCTCACTGAAGCTTTCTTT. Residues: CASGTSLTEAFF. V and J are TRBV6-1 and TRBJ1-1; D perhaps matches TRBD1 (5 bases). The CDR3 is 12 amino acids. The germline CDR1 and CDR2 sequences are MNHNS and SASEGT. Trimming pared 8 bases from V and 4 bases from J, leaving 11 bases between.

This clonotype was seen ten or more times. DNA for the CDR3: TGCGCCAGCAGCCTACGGGTCGCAGGGAAAGGGGAGACCCAGTACTTC. It translates to CASSLRVAGKGETQYF. V usage is TRBV4-3 and J usage is TRBJ2-5, with D possibly TRBD1 on 5 matching bases. Trimming stripped 4 bases from V and 5 bases from J, with 20 bases between. This CDR3 spans 16 amino acids. CDR1 is LGHNA, CDR2 YSLEER, per germline.

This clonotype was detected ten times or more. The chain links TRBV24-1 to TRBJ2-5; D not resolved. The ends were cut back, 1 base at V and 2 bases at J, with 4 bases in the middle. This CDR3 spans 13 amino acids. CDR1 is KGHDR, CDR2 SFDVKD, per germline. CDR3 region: CATSDFGQETQYF. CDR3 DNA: TGTGCCACCAGTGATTTTGGTCAAGAGACCCAGTACTTC.

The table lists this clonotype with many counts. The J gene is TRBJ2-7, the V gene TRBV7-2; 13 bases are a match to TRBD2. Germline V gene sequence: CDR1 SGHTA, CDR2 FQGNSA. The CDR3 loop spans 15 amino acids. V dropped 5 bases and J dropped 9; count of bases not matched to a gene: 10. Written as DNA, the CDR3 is TGTGCCAGCAGCCTGGGCCGGGGACTAGCGGGGAGGCAGTACTTC. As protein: CASSLGRGLAGRQYF.

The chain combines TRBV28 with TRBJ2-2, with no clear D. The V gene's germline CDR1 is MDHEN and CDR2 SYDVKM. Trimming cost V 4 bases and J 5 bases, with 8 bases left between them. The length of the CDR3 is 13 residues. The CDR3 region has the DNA TGTGCCAGCAGTTATTCGGGTACCGGGGAGCTGTTTTTT. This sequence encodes CASSYSGTGELFF.

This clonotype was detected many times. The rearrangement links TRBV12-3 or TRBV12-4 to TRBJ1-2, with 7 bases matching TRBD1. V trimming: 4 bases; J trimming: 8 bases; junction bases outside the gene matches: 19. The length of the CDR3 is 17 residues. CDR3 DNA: TGTGCCAGCAGTTCGCGAAAGCCGGGACAGAGTGGGGAAGGCTACACCTTC. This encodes CASSSRKPGQSGEGYTF.

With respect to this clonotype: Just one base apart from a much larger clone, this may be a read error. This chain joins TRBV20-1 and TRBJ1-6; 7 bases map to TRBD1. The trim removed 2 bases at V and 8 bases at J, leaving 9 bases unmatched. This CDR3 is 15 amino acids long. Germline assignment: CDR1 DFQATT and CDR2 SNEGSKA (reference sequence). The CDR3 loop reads CSARLSGQYHSPLHF. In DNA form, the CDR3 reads TGCAGTGCTAGATTATCGGGACAGTATCATTCACCCCTCCACTTT.

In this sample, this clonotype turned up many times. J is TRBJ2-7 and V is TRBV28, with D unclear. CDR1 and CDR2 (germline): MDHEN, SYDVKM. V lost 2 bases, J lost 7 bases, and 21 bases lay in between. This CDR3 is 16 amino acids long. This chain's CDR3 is CASSLARTVGMNEQYF. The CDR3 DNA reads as TGTGCCAGCAGTTTAGCCCGGACGGTGGGGATGAATGAGCAGTACTTC. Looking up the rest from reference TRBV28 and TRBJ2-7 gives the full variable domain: DVKVTQSSRYLVKRTGEKVFLECVQDMDHENMFWYRQDPGLGLRLIYFSYDVKMKEKGDIPEGYSVSREKKERFSLILESASTNQTSMYLCASSLARTVGMNEQYFGPGTRLTVT.